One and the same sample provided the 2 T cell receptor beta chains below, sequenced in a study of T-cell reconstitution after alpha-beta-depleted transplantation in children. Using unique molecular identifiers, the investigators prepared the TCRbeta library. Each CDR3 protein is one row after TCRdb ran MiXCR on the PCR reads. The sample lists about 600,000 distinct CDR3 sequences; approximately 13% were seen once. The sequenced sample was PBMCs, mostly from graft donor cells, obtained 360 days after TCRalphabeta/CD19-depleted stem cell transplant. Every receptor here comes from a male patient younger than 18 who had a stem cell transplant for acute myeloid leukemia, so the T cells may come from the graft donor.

The CDR3, as DNA: TGTGCCAGCAGCCAAGAACGGCCAGGGATTCCAGATACGCAGTATTTT. It specifies CASSQERPGIPDTQYF. The V gene is TRBV3-1, the J gene TRBJ2-3, with a possible D match to TRBD1 (5 bases). This CDR3 contains 16 residues. Germline V gene sequence: CDR1 LGHDT, CDR2 YNNKEL (reference sequence). V was cut by 0 bases and J by 4 bases, with 14 bases left in between.

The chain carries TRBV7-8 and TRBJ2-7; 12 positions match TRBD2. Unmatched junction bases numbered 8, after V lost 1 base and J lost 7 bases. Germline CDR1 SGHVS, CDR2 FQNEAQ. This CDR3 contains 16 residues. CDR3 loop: CASSLGRTSGTQEQYF. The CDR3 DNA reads TGTGCCAGCAGCTTAGGGAGGACTAGCGGGACGCAGGAGCAGTACTTC.